The present entry profiles one T cell receptor beta chain with its context. Some clones are missing from TCRdb's copy, which holds only in-frame ones; the method was immunoSEQ multiplex PCR. The table records 200,000 to 250,000 clones, over 80% of them present only once. These data come from a study of blood T cell repertoires in COVID-19. Across the whole study: Acute-phase and convalescent COVID-19 samples originated in the United States, Italy and Spain.

The CDR3 runs to 20 residues. In germline, CDR1 is LGHDT, CDR2 YNNKEL (reference sequence). The V and J ends lost 1 base and 0 bases, in that order; junction bases with no gene match: 12. The sequencing sample was made of PBMCs or T cells enriched from blood (not recorded which). The sequence was obtained from a young man with acute COVID-19. V gene TRBV3-1 (or the pseudogene TRBV3-2) combines with J gene TRBJ2-2; 9 bases are shared with TRBD2. The CDR3 DNA follows: TGTGCCAGCAGCCAAGTTTGGACTAGCGCACAGGTTTCGAACACCGGGGAGCTGTTTTTT. Translation gives CASSQVWTSAQVSNTGELFF.